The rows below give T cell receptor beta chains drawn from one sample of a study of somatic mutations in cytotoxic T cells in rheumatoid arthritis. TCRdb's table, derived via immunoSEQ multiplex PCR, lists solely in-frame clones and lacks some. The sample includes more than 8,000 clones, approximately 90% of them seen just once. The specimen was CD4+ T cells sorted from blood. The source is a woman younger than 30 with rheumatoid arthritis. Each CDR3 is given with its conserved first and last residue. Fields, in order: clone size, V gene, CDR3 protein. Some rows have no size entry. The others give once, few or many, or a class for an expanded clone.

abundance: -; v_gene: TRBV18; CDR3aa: CASSPTGQARYEQYF
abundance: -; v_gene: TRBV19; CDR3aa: CASSNSGRGEETQYF
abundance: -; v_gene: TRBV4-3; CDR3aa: CASSQDDREFCPQYF
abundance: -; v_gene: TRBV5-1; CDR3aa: CASSSSRGGNTEAFF
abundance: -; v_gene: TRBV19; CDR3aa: CASSIGTRGGTEAFF
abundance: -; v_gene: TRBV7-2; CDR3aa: CASSLPTPDDTDTQYF
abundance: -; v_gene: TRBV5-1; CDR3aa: CASRLPGQGLDEQYF
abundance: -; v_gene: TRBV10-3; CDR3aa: CAIGTVSSAGELFF
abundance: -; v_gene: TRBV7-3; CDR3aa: CASSLTSGGQGGKNTEAFF
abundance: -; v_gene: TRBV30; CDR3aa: CAWSGSPVGHEQYF
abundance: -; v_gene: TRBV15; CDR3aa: CATSWDRGPGNTIYF
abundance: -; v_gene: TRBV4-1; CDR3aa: CASSQDRRGAGTQYF
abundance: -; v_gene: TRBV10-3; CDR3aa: CAISDVLPDEQYF
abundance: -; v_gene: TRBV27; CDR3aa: CASSPSGGGETQYF
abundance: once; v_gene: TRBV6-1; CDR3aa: CASRTPGTGYYGYTF
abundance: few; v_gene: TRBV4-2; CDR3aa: CASSQRAGDNQPQHF
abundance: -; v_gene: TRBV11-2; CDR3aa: CASSPTAAKNEKLFF
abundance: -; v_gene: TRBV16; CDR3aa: CASSPRSGELMSGTSRTGELFF
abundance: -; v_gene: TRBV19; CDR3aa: CASSMQGANTGQQPQHF